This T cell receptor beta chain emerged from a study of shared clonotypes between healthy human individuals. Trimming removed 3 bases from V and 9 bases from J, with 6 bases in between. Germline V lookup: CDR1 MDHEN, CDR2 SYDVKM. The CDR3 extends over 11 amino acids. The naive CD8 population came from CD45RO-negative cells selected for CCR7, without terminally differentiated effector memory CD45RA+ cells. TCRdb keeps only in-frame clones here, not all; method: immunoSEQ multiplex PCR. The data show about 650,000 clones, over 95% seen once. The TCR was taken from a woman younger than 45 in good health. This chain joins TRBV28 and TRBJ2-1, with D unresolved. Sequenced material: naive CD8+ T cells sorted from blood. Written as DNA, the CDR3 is TGTGCCAGCAGTTTTAATATTGAGCAGTTCTTC. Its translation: CASSFNIEQFF. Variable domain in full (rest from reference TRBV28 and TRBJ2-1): DVKVTQSSRYLVKRTGEKVFLECVQDMDHENMFWYRQDPGLGLRLIYFSYDVKMKEKGDIPEGYSVSREKKERFSLILESASTNQTSMYLCASSFNIEQFFGPGTRLTVL.